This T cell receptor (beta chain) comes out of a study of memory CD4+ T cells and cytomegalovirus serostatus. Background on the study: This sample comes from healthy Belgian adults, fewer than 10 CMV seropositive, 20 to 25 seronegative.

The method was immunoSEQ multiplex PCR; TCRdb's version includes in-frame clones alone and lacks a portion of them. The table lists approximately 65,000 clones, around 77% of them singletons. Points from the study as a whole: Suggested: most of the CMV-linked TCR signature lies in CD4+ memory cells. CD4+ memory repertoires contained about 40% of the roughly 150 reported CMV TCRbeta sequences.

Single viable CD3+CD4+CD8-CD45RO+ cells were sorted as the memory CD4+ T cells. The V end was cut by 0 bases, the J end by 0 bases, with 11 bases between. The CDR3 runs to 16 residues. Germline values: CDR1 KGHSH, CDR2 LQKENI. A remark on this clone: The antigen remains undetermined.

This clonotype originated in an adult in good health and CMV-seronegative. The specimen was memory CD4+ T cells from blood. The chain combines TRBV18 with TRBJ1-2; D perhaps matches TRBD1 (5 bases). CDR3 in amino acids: CASSPPGQGPNYGYTF. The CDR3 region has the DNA TGTGCCAGCTCACCACCGGGGCAGGGCCCTAACTATGGCTACACCTTC. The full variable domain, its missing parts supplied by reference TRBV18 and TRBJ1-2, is NAGVMQNPRHLVRRRGQEARLRCSPMKGHSHVYWYRQLPEEGLKFMVYLQKENIIDESGMPKERFSAEFPKEGPSILRIQQVVRGDSAAYFCASSPPGQGPNYGYTFGSGTRLTVV.